The 19 T cell receptor beta chains listed next were all sequenced from one sample in a study of identical twins. TCRdb independently ran MiXCR on the 5' RACE reads; one entry per CDR3 protein. Counted here are roughly 1,500,000 distinct CDR3 sequences, around 33% occurring once; the ten biggest clones make up about 0.27%. The sample was cord blood. The source of these receptors is a newborn girl in good health.

The chain links TRBV4-1 to TRBJ2-1; weak D call: TRBD2 (5 bases). The CDR3 runs 13 residues. The V end was cut by 5 bases, the J end by 6 bases, with 11 bases between. Germline V gene sequence: CDR1 MGHRA, CDR2 YSYEKL. The CDR3: CASSKGLGNEQFF. The CDR3 DNA is TGCGCCAGCAGCAAAGGACTGGGCAATGAGCAGTTCTTC.

V gene TRBV7-2 combines with J gene TRBJ2-7; D not resolved. Germline values: CDR1 SGHTA, CDR2 FQGNSA. V was shortened by 1 base and J by 2 bases, with 21 bases between the two germline ends. This CDR3 has 18 amino acids. The CDR3 here is CASSLVIPGPANPYEQYF. CDR3 nucleotide sequence: TGTGCCAGCAGCTTAGTTATCCCTGGACCGGCAAACCCCTACGAGCAGTACTTC.

This clonotype occurred a few times. The V and J genes are TRBV25-1 and TRBJ1-5, with TRBD1 matching 7 bases. The length of the CDR3 is 13 residues. The germline gives CDR1 MGHDK, CDR2 SYGVNS. V dropped 6 bases and J dropped 7; count of bases not matched to a gene: 6. The CDR3 DNA reads TGTGCCAGCAGCGACAGGGTTGACCAGCCCCAGCATTTT. This translates into CASSDRVDQPQHF.

This clonotype was seen at least ten times. The chain joins TRBV29-1 to TRBJ1-2, with D unresolved. The germline gives CDR1 SQVTM, CDR2 ANQGSEA. The CDR3 is 12 residues long. Deletions cut 3 bases from V and 5 bases from J, with 10 bases between. CDR3 in DNA: TGCAGCGTTGAGACGGCAGGTTATGGCTACACCTTC. This sequence encodes CSVETAGYGYTF.

V and J are TRBV4-1 and TRBJ1-2; 10 nucleotides match TRBD1. Germline CDR1 is MGHRA and CDR2 is YSYEKL. This CDR3 is 15 amino acids long. V lost 1 base and J lost 5; bases outside the gene matches: 4. CDR3 amino acids: CASSQATGGLYGYTF. In nucleotides, the CDR3 is TGCGCCAGCAGCCAAGCGACAGGGGGCTTATATGGCTACACCTTC.

This rearrangement joins TRBV7-6 to TRBJ1-1, with unresolved D. The CDR3 is made up of 15 amino acids. Trimming took off 1 base at V and 0 bases at J, with 9 bases between the two ends. From germline, CDR1 is SGHVS and CDR2 FNYEAQ. The CDR3 sequence: CASSLGDNLNTEAFF. The CDR3, as DNA: TGTGCCAGCAGCTTAGGTGACAACCTGAACACTGAAGCTTTCTTT.

The genes are TRBV10-3 and TRBJ1-3; D uncertain. Per germline, CDR1 ENHRY and CDR2 SYGVKD. V lost 3 bases, J lost 1 base, and 7 bases lay in between. This CDR3 spans 14 amino acids. CDR3 DNA sequence: TGTGCCATCAGTGATGCCGGTTCTGGAAACACCATATATTTT. Protein product: CAISDAGSGNTIYF.

The rearrangement joins TRBV20-1 to TRBJ2-5; D perhaps matches TRBD1 (5 bases). The J call is uncertain, as TRBJ2-1 better fits the DNA end. The CDR3 runs 13 residues. Germline CDR1 DFQATT, CDR2 SNEGSKA (reference sequence). DNA for the CDR3: TGCAGTCGAAGGGGCGGATCACAAGAGACCCAGTTCTTC. Amino acid sequence: CSRRGGSQETQFF.

This clonotype was detected a few times. This chain joins TRBV18 and TRBJ2-7, with 8 bases that match TRBD2. This CDR3 is 16 amino acids long. V was clipped by 5 bases and J by 0 bases; unmatched bases: 9. Germline lookup yields CDR1 KGHSH and CDR2 LQKENI. CDR3 sequence: CASSFPGTRSSYEQYF. The DNA of the CDR3 is TGTGCCAGCTCATTCCCGGGGACTAGGAGCTCCTACGAGCAGTACTTC.

The chain carries TRBV20-1 and TRBJ2-1; 7 positions match TRBD2. Unmatched junction bases numbered 8, after V lost 5 bases and J lost 4 bases. CDR1 is DFQATT and CDR2 is SNEGSKA in the germline V gene (reference sequence). The CDR3 runs 14 residues. CDR3 nucleotides: TGCAGTGCTTTTACTAGCGACAGATACAATGAGCAGTTCTTC. It codes for CSAFTSDRYNEQFF.

This clonotype showed up just a few times. The rearrangement joins TRBV20-1 to TRBJ2-5; possible D gene TRBD2, 6 bases. The CDR3 has 12 amino acids. Germline V gene sequence: CDR1 DFQATT, CDR2 SNEGSKA (reference sequence). Trimming took 6 bases from V and 4 from J, leaving 12 bases between them. CDR3 loop: CSASPGVETQYF. In nucleotides, the CDR3 is TGCAGTGCCTCCCCGGGGGTAGAGACCCAGTACTTC.

This clonotype was seen at least ten times. This rearrangement joins TRBV11-2 to TRBJ2-3, with a possible D match to TRBD2 (5 bases). The CDR3 totals 13 residues. Germline CDR1 reads SGHAT; CDR2 reads FQNNGV. V gave up 0 bases and J gave up 7 bases, with 8 bases separating them. The CDR3 protein is CASSLDRGNTQYF. The CDR3, as DNA: TGTGCCAGCAGCTTAGATCGAGGGAATACGCAGTATTTT.

V is TRBV5-1 and J is TRBJ1-5, with a possible D match to TRBD1 (5 bases). The CDR3 totals 15 residues. Germline V gene lookup returns CDR1 SGHRS and CDR2 YFSETQ. Trimming left V 0 bases short and J 4 bases short, with 11 bases between. The CDR3 reads CASSLEPGRNQPQHF. The CDR3, as DNA: TGCGCCAGCAGCTTGGAGCCAGGGAGAAATCAGCCCCAGCATTTT.

This clonotype has at least ten counts. The genes are TRBV11-2 and TRBJ2-7; 12 bases align to TRBD2. Looked up from germline, CDR1 is SGHAT and CDR2 is FQNNGV. This CDR3 spans 17 amino acids. The V segment lost 1 base and the J segment 3 bases; nucleotides outside the gene matches: 7. CDR3: CASSLGLGTSGLYEQYF. CDR3 DNA sequence: TGTGCCAGCAGCTTAGGTCTAGGGACTAGCGGGCTCTACGAGCAGTACTTC.

This clonotype was seen at least ten times. J is TRBJ1-4 and V is TRBV12-3 or TRBV12-4, with D possibly being TRBD1 (5 bases). Trimming took 3 bases from V and 4 from J, leaving 9 bases between them. CDR3 length: 14 amino acids. The CDR3 nucleotides are TGTGCCAGCAGTTTGAGGGGCGGTAATGAAAAACTGTTTTTT. This sequence encodes CASSLRGGNEKLFF.

The chain is built from TRBV10-3 and TRBJ2-7; a possible D gene is TRBD2 (6 bases). The CDR3 length is 15 residues. Trimming stripped 0 bases from V and 7 bases from J, with 16 bases between. Per the germline V gene, CDR1 is ENHRY and CDR2 is SYGVKD. DNA for the CDR3: TGTGCCATCAGTGAGTCCGGGGGTCCTTACAATGAGCAGTACTTC. It is translated as CAISESGGPYNEQYF.

The chain has TRBV11-2 and TRBJ2-2, with D perhaps TRBD1 (5 bases). Germline V CDR1 and CDR2: SGHAT, FQNNGV. V was trimmed by 6 bases and J by 5 bases, leaving 10 bases between them. The CDR3 has 13 amino acids. CDR3 sequence: CASRNRQTGELFF. CDR3 DNA sequence: TGTGCCAGCAGAAACCGACAGACCGGGGAGCTGTTTTTT.

There are many counts of this clonotype. The genes are TRBV10-3 and TRBJ1-2, with TRBD1 matching over 7 bases. The CDR3 consists of 13 residues. Germline loops: CDR1 ENHRY, CDR2 SYGVKD. Trimming at V came to 6 bases and at J to 3 bases, leaving 4 bases not matched to a gene. CDR3 amino acids: CAISLTGDYGYTF. The CDR3 coding sequence is TGTGCCATCAGCCTTACAGGGGACTATGGCTACACCTTC.

In this sample, this clonotype turned up once. This chain links TRBV18 with TRBJ2-1, with D possibly being TRBD2 (5 bases). V lost 3 bases, J lost 7 bases, and 22 bases lay in between. The CDR3 length is 17 residues. CDR1 is KGHSH, CDR2 LQKENI, per germline. CDR3 loop: CASSPLPRRAEANEQFF. DNA for the CDR3: TGTGCCAGCTCACCTCTGCCTAGGCGAGCGGAGGCTAATGAGCAGTTCTTC.